A single sample is the source of the 21 T cell receptor beta chains below, sequenced in a study of T cell responses to AZD1222 COVID-19 vaccine. TCRdb's table, derived via immunoSEQ multiplex PCR, lists solely in-frame clones and lacks some. The table shows approximately 150,000 clones, with over 80% occurring only once. The material was peripheral blood, obtained 28 days after the second AZD1222 dose. These receptors were taken from an adult who received the AZD1222 COVID-19 vaccine.

The CDR3 DNA sequence: TGTGCCAGCAGCCACTCCGCTCCTTGGGCCAAAAACATTCAGTACTTC. Amino acids: CASSHSAPWAKNIQYF. The chain combines TRBV3-1 (or the pseudogene TRBV3-2) with TRBJ2-4; D gene unclear. V was trimmed by 3 bases and J by 1 base, leaving 13 bases between them. Germline V gives CDR1 LGHDT, CDR2 YNNKEL (reference sequence). The CDR3 has 16 residues.

The chain is built from TRBV7-2 and TRBJ1-2; the match to TRBD1 covers 12 bases. The germline V gene encodes CDR1 SGHTA and CDR2 FQGNSA. CDR3 size: 16 residues. Trimming cost V 5 bases and J 8 bases; bases outside gene matches: 12. The CDR3 here is CASSPQLGTGGEGYTF. CDR3 coding DNA: TGTGCCAGCAGCCCGCAGTTGGGGACAGGGGGCGAGGGCTACACCTTC.

V and J are TRBV9 and TRBJ1-2; 8 positions match TRBD1. This CDR3 comprises 15 residues. Trimming at V came to 1 base and at J to 4 bases, leaving 6 bases not matched to a gene. The germline V gene encodes CDR1 SGDLS and CDR2 YYNGEE. CDR3 loop: CASSVTRQGIYGYTF. The CDR3 nucleotides are TGTGCCAGCAGCGTAACGCGACAGGGGATCTATGGCTACACCTTC.

This sequence joins TRBV7-2 and TRBJ2-3, with D possibly TRBD2 on 6 matching bases. Germline values: CDR1 SGHTA, CDR2 FQGNSA. Trimming took 6 bases from V and 1 from J, leaving 8 bases between them. The CDR3 runs to 13 residues. The CDR3 DNA is TGTGCCAGCAGGACGGGGGGCACAGATACGCAGTATTTT. This gives the protein CASRTGGTDTQYF.

The CDR3, as DNA: TGTGCCAGCAGCCCGGAAAACAGGGGGATTAGCTATGGCTACACCTTC. It yields the protein CASSPENRGISYGYTF. The chain employs TRBV5-4 and TRBJ1-2; 8 bases fit TRBD1. The J segment lost 4 bases and the V segment lost 4 bases, leaving 12 bases of the junction unmatched. This CDR3 is 16 amino acids long. The V gene's germline CDR1 is SGHNT and CDR2 YYREEE (reference sequence).

This chain uses TRBV6-2 or TRBV6-3 with TRBJ1-2, with D maybe TRBD1 (6 bases). Germline V gene sequence: CDR1 MNHEY, CDR2 SVGEGT. This CDR3 contains 13 residues. Trimming took off 5 bases at V and 7 bases at J, with 14 bases between the two ends. CDR3 in amino acids: CASSPQGSGGYTF. Written as DNA, the CDR3 is TGTGCCAGCAGTCCGCAGGGGAGCGGTGGCTACACCTTC.

The chain combines TRBV6-5 with TRBJ1-3; TRBD1 matches 7 bases. This CDR3 is built from 15 residues. The V gene end was trimmed by 6 bases and the J gene end by 2 bases; junction bases not matched to a gene: 7. The V gene's germline CDR1 is MNHEY and CDR2 SVGAGI. The CDR3: CASRPDRVPGNTIYF. The CDR3 DNA reads TGTGCCAGCAGACCTGACAGGGTCCCTGGAAACACCATATATTTT.

The chain is built from TRBV6-6 and TRBJ1-5, with 7 nucleotides matching TRBD1. The germline V gene encodes CDR1 MNHNY and CDR2 SVGAGI (reference sequence). After removal of 1 base from V and 6 bases from J, the junction contained 3 bases not matched to a gene. The length of the CDR3 is 14 residues. The CDR3 coding sequence is TGTGCCAGCAGTTACTACAGGGGCGGTCAGCCCCAGCATTTT. This codes for CASSYYRGGQPQHF.

CDR3 residues: CASSRDREIYEQYF. The DNA for the CDR3 is TGTGCCAGCAGCCGGGACAGGGAAATCTACGAGCAGTACTTC. The gene calls are TRBV7-9 and TRBJ2-7; 9 bases fit TRBD1. Germline V gives CDR1 SEHNR, CDR2 FQNEAQ (reference sequence). This CDR3 comprises 14 residues. J lost 3 bases, V lost 5 bases, and 5 bases had no gene match.

The chain combines TRBV5-1 with TRBJ1-1; D is unclear. The V gene's germline CDR1 is SGHRS and CDR2 YFSETQ. The V end lost 4 bases, the J end lost 1 base, and 14 bases lay between the germline ends. The CDR3 is made up of 15 amino acids. The CDR3 bases are TGCGCCAGCAGCCCCGTGCGACGGGCGAACACTGAAGCTTTCTTT. This codes for CASSPVRRANTEAFF.

The gene calls are TRBV5-4 and TRBJ2-1, with 14 bases identical to TRBD2. The germline CDR1 and CDR2 sequences are SGHNT and YYREEE (reference sequence). CDR3 length: 15 residues. With 4 bases clipped from V and 8 bases from J, the junction kept 5 bases outside the gene matches. The CDR3 sequence is CASSGGLAGDDEQFF. The CDR3 DNA sequence: TGTGCCAGCAGCGGGGGACTAGCGGGGGACGATGAGCAGTTCTTC.

Notes on this clone: Possible read error: a much larger clone is one base away. This specimen includes other DNA sequences encoding the same CDR3. The chain has TRBV5-4 and TRBJ1-1; D gene unclear. V shed 2 bases and J shed 1 base, with 6 bases lying between them. Germline loops: CDR1 SGHNT, CDR2 YYREEE (reference sequence). This CDR3 comprises 13 residues. This chain's CDR3 is CASSFGGNTEAFF. CDR3 in DNA: TGTGCCAGCAGCTTCGGAGGGAACACTGAAGCTTTCTTT. Full variable domain (remainder filled in from reference TRBV5-4 and TRBJ1-1): ETGVTQSPTHLIKTRGQQVTLRCSSQSGHNTVSWYQQALGQGPQFIFQYYREEENGRGNFPPRFSGLQFPNYSSELNVNALELDDSALYLCASSFGGNTEAFFGQGTRLTVV.

The chain uses TRBV29-1 and TRBJ2-1; 7 nucleotides match TRBD1. This CDR3 spans 13 amino acids. J lost 5 bases, V lost 3 bases, and 4 bases had no gene match. Germline CDR1 is SQVTM and CDR2 is ANQGSEA. DNA for the CDR3: TGCAGCGTTGATATACAGGGGCACAATGAGCAGTTCTTC. This translates into CSVDIQGHNEQFF.

The J gene is TRBJ1-4, the V gene TRBV18, with 9 bases aligning to TRBD1. Germline V CDR1 and CDR2: KGHSH, LQKENI. J lost 5 bases, V lost 5 bases, and 6 bases had no gene match. CDR3 size: 15 residues. The CDR3 DNA reads as TGTGCCAGCTCAGTCCGGGACAGGGACAATGAAAAACTGTTTTTT. Translating gives CASSVRDRDNEKLFF.

The chain is built from TRBV29-1 and TRBJ2-7; 8 bases fit TRBD2. The junction had 4 bases not matched to a gene; V was cut back by 4 bases and J by 2 bases. The CDR3 extends over 13 amino acids. CDR1 is SQVTM, CDR2 ANQGSEA, per germline. This CDR3 is CSVAAGGAYEQYF. In DNA form, the CDR3 reads TGCAGCGTTGCCGCGGGGGGAGCCTACGAGCAGTACTTC.

The gene calls are TRBV7-2 and TRBJ1-3; tentative D call: TRBD1 (6 bases). The CDR3 extends over 13 amino acids. The V and J ends lost 3 bases and 9 bases respectively, with 12 bases between them. Germline V gives CDR1 SGHTA, CDR2 FQGNSA. DNA of the CDR3: TGTGCCAGCAGCTTCAGGGGATCCGCCACCATATATTTT. Its translation is CASSFRGSATIYF.

V usage is TRBV30 and J usage is TRBJ1-2; 8 bases fit TRBD1. The germline V gene has CDR1 GTSNPN and CDR2 SVGIG (reference sequence). Unmatched junction bases numbered 7, after V lost 2 bases and J lost 5 bases. The CDR3 totals 14 residues. The CDR3 sequence is CAWSNARGRYGYTF. As DNA, the CDR3 is TGTGCCTGGAGTAACGCCAGGGGGCGTTATGGCTACACCTTC.

The J gene is TRBJ1-1, the V gene TRBV19, with D tentatively TRBD1 (5 bases). V shed 1 base and J shed 6 bases, with 12 bases lying between them. CDR3 length: 14 amino acids. Germline CDR1 and CDR2: LNHDA and SQIVND (reference sequence). The CDR3 DNA reads as TGTGCCAGTAGTATAGGGGGCCAAGGCGCTGAAGCTTTCTTT. Its translation is CASSIGGQGAEAFF.

The rearrangement links TRBV1 to TRBJ1-2; TRBD1, the table's D call, was not compared with the DNA. TRBV1 is annotated as a pseudogene. CDR3 length equals 15 residues. In DNA form, the CDR3 reads TGCACCAGCAGCAAAAGGACAGCGGTTGACTATGGCTACACCTTC. Translated: CTSSKRTAVDYGYTF.

This clone was found a few times. The rearrangement uses TRBV4-1 and TRBJ1-2; D is possibly TRBD1 (5 bases). V lost 4 bases and J lost 8, with 14 bases in between. This CDR3 has 13 residues. Germline V CDR1 and CDR2: MGHRA, YSYEKL. CDR3 sequence (DNA): TGCGCCAGCAGCCCGCAATCGGGGGAGGGCTACACCTTC. Translating gives CASSPQSGEGYTF.

A few counts support this clone. V and J are TRBV6-5 and TRBJ2-3; 7 bases line up with TRBD2. Looked up from germline, CDR1 is MNHEY and CDR2 is SVGAGI. This CDR3 is 15 amino acids long. The trim removed 6 bases at V and 4 bases at J, leaving 10 bases unmatched. In DNA, the CDR3 is TGTGCCAGCAGGGTCAGCGGGGCAGCGGCAGATACGCAGTATTTT. It is translated as CASRVSGAAADTQYF.